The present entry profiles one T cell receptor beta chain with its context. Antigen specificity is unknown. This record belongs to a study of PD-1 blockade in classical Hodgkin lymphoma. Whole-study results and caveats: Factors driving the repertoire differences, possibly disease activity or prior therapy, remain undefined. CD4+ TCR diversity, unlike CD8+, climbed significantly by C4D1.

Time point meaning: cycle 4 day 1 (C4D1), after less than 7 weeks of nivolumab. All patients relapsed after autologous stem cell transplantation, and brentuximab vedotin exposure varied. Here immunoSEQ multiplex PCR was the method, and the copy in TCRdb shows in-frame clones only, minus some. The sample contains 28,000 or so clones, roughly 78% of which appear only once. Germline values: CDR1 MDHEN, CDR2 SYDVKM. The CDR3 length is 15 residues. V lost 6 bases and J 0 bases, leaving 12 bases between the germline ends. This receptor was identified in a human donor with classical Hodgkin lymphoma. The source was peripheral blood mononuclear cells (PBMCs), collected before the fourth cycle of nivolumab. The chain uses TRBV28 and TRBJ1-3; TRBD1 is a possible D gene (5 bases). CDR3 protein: CASRGPSNSGNTIYF. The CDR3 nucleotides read TGTGCCAGCAGGGGGCCATCAAACTCTGGAAACACCATATATTTT.